A selection of T cell receptor beta chains follows, all from one sample in a study of shared clonotypes between healthy human individuals. TCRdb's copy holds only in-frame clones and misses some; the assay was immunoSEQ multiplex PCR. The sample has more than 2,000,000 clones, 85% to 95% seen once; the top ten hold about 0.37%. The sequenced material came from naive CD4+ T cells from PBMCs. Receptor source: a man younger than 30 in good health. Some clones in this sample may be carry-over from other donors' samples. Both conserved end residues are part of each CDR3. The D gene is left open where the match is weak.

length: 16
V: TRBV7-7
D: TRBD2
J: TRBJ2-2
CDR3: CASSSSSGTNTGELFF

length: 16
V: TRBV5-5
D: TRBD2
J: TRBJ2-1
CDR3: CASSPSSGRVGNEQFF

length: 17
V: TRBV28
D: TRBD1
J: TRBJ1-5
CDR3: CASSLSTGTGLNQPQHF

length: 19
V: TRBV5-1
D: TRBD2
J: TRBJ2-1
CDR3: CASSFSVAGGPSSYNEQFF

length: 17
V: TRBV28
D: -
J: TRBJ1-3
CDR3: CASSLPLAGGRGNTIYF

length: 17
V: TRBV5-1
D: TRBD2
J: TRBJ2-3
CDR3: CASSFGLAGELTDTQYF

length: 14
V: TRBV19
D: TRBD1
J: TRBJ2-7
CDR3: CASSKTGESNEQYF

length: 14
V: TRBV5-1
D: -
J: TRBJ1-1
CDR3: CASSLYRANTEAFF

length: 17
V: TRBV29-1
D: TRBD2
J: TRBJ2-4
CDR3: CSVDASGRAAAKNIQYF

length: 15
V: TRBV6-5
D: -
J: TRBJ1-2
CDR3: CASGGGARGLVGYTF

length: 12
V: TRBV5-1
D: -
J: TRBJ2-1
CDR3: CAMGRGHNEQFF

length: 14
V: TRBV2
D: -
J: TRBJ2-3
CDR3: CASSWDVGTDTQYF

length: 17
V: TRBV4-1
D: TRBD2
J: TRBJ2-3
CDR3: CASSRYHVAGATDTQYF

length: 16
V: TRBV29-1
D: TRBD2
J: TRBJ2-1
CDR3: CSVEEGSAGSGNEQFF

length: 11
V: TRBV20-1
D: -
J: TRBJ2-3
CDR3: CSASQGSTQYF

length: 14
V: TRBV9
D: -
J: TRBJ1-1
CDR3: CASSVVVANTEAFF

length: 15
V: TRBV4-1
D: -
J: TRBJ2-1
CDR3: CASSQVYRKAGEQFF

length: 15
V: TRBV11-3
D: TRBD2
J: TRBJ2-5
CDR3: CASSLGTSGAETQYF

length: 17
V: TRBV28
D: -
J: TRBJ1-2
CDR3: CASSLGDPPYDNYGYTF

length: 13
V: TRBV6-5
D: -
J: TRBJ1-4
CDR3: CASSYSGGEKLFF